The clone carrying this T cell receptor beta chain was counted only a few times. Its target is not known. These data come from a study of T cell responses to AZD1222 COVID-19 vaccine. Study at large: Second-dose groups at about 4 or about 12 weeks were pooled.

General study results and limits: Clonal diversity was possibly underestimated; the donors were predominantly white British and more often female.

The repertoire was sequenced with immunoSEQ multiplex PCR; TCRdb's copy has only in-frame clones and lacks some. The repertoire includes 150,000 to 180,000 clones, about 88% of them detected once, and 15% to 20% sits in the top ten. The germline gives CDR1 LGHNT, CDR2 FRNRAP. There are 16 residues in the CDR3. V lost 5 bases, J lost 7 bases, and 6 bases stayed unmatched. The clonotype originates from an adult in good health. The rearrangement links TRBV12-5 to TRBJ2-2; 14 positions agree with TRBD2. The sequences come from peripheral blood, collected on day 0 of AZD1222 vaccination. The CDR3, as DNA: TGTGCTAGTGGTACGACTAGCGGGGGGGCATTCGGGGAGCTGTTTTTT. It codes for CASGTTSGGAFGELFF.